This TCR beta chain was captured by sequencing in a study of identical twins. TCRdb re-called the 5' RACE reads through MiXCR, storing one row per CDR3 protein. The sample yields around 500,000 distinct CDR3 sequences, 13% to 15% seen once. CDR1 is MNHEY, CDR2 SVGAGI, per germline. CDR3 length: 17 amino acids. V lost 2 bases to trimming and J lost 6 bases; unmatched junction nucleotides: 6. These data were also filed under a second study, of yellow fever vaccine responses in identical twins.

The chain carries TRBV6-5 and TRBJ2-1; TRBD2 matches at 14 bases. This clonotype originated in a woman in her late teens or twenties in good health. Sequencing was carried out using CD4+ T cells sorted from blood. CDR3 nucleotide sequence: TGTGCCAGCAGTTACCAGATAGGGACTAGCGGGAGCAATGAGCAGTTCTTC. Translated: CASSYQIGTSGSNEQFF.